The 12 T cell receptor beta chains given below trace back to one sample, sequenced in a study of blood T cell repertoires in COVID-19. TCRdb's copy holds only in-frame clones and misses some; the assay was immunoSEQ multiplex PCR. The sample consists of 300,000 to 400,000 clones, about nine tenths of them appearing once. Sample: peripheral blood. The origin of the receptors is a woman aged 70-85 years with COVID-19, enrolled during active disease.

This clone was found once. The chain's CDR3 is CASSAFSGYTF. As DNA, the CDR3 is TGTGCCAGCAGCGCCTTCAGTGGCTACACCTTC. This chain uses TRBV9 with TRBJ1-2; D gene unclear. The CDR3 has 11 residues. Looked up from germline, CDR1 is SGDLS and CDR2 is YYNGEE. Trimming cost V 3 bases and J 7 bases, with 7 bases left between them.

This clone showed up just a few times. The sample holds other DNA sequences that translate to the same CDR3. The CDR3, as DNA: TGCGCCAGCAGCCCTCAGGGCGCTGGAAACACCATATATTTT. Protein sequence: CASSPQGAGNTIYF. V is TRBV5-1 and J is TRBJ1-3, with D perhaps TRBD1 (5 bases). V gave up 4 bases and J gave up 2 bases, with 10 bases separating them. This CDR3 is built from 14 residues. Germline V CDR1 and CDR2: SGHRS, YFSETQ.

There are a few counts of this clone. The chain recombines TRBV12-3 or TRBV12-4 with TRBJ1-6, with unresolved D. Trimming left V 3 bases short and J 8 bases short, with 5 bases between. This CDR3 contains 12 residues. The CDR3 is CASSFPDSPLHF. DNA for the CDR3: TGTGCCAGCAGTTTCCCGGATTCACCCCTCCACTTT.

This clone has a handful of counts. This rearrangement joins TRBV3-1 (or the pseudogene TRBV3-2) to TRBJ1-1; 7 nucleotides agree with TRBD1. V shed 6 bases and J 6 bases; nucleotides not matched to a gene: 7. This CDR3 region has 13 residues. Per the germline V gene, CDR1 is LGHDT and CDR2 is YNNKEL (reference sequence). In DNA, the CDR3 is TGTGCCAGCAGGGGTAACAGGGGCCCTGAAGCTTTCTTT. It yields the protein CASRGNRGPEAFF.

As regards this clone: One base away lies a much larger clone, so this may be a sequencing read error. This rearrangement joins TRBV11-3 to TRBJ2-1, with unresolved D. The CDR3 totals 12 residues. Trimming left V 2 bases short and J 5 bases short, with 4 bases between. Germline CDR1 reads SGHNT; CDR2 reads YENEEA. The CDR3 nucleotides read TGTGCCAGCAGCTTACGGGACAATGAGCAGTTCTTC. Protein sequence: CASSLRDNEQFF.

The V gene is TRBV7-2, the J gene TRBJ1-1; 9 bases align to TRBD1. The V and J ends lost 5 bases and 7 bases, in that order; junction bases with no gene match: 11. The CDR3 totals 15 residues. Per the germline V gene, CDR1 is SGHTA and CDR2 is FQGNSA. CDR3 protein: CASSITGGIIGEAFF. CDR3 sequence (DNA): TGTGCCAGCAGCATAACAGGGGGCATCATAGGTGAAGCTTTCTTT.

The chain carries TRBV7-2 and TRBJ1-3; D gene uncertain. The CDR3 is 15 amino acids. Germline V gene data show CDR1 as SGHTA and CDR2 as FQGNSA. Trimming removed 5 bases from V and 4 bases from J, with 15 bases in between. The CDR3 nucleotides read TGTGCCAGCAGCCGCACCCTCGAGGCGGGAAACACCATATATTTT. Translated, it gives CASSRTLEAGNTIYF.

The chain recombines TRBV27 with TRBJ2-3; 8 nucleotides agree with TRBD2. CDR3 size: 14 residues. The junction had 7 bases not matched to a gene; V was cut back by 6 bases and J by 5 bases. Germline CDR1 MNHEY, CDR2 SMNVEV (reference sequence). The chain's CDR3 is CASRRGAVGDTQYF. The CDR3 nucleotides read TGTGCCAGCAGGCGGGGGGCCGTGGGAGATACGCAGTATTTT.

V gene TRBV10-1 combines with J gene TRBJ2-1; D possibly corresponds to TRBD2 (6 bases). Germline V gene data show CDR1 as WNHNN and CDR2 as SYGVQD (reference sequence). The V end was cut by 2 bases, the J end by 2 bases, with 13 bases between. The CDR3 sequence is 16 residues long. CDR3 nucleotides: TGCGCCAGCAGTGAGCCGTGGGACTGTGCCTACAATGAGCAGTTCTTC. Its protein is CASSEPWDCAYNEQFF.

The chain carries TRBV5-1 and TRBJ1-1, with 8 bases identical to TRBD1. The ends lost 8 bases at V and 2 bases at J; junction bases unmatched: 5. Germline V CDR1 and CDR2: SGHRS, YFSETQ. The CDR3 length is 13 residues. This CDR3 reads CASKTGDNTEAFF. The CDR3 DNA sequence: TGCGCCAGTAAGACAGGGGATAACACTGAAGCTTTCTTT.

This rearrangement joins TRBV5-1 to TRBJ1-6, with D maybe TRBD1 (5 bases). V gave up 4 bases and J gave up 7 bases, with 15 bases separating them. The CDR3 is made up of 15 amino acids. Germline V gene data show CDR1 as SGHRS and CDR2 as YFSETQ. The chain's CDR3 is CASSANTGLNSPLHF. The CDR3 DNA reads TGCGCCAGCAGCGCGAACACAGGTCTAAATTCACCCCTCCACTTT.

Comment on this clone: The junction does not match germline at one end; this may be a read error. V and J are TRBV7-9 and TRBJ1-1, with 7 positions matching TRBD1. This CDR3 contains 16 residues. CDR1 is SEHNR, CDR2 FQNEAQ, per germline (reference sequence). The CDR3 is CASSIAGTVMNTEAFF. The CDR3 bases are TGTGCCAGCAGCATAGCCGGGACAGTGATGAACACTGAAGCTTTCTTT.